A single sample gave rise to the 5 T cell receptor beta chains below, sequenced in a study of human thymus T cells. Produced via immunoSEQ multiplex PCR; TCRdb's table is partial and in-frame only. Among tens of thousands of clones listed, approximately 95% were seen once. Sequencing used blood. The source is a boy under two years old with a congenital heart defect but otherwise immunologically healthy.

CDR3 protein: CASNFGGQNTEAFF. Written as DNA, the CDR3 is TGTGCCAGCAATTTCGGGGGCCAGAACACTGAAGCTTTCTTT. The chain joins TRBV28 to TRBJ1-1; possible D gene TRBD1, 6 bases. The CDR3 has 14 amino acids. Trimming took 7 bases from V and 1 from J, leaving 13 bases between them. Per the germline V gene, CDR1 is MDHEN and CDR2 is SYDVKM.

This chain joins TRBV2 and TRBJ1-4, with D possibly TRBD1 on 5 matching bases. The CDR3 spans 13 residues. CDR1 and CDR2 from the germline V gene are SNHLY and FYNNEI. V lost 8 bases and J lost 6, with 13 bases in between. The CDR3 here is CASRGSGDEKLFF. In DNA form, the CDR3 reads TGTGCCAGCCGAGGTTCGGGGGATGAAAAACTGTTTTTT.

V usage is TRBV19 and J usage is TRBJ1-1, with D possibly being TRBD1 (5 bases). CDR3 length: 15 residues. Germline-derived CDR1 and CDR2 are LNHDA and SQIVND (reference sequence). Trimming removed 3 bases at V and 3 bases at J, with 14 bases between. CDR3: CASSIWVGEDTEAFF. CDR3 nucleotide sequence: TGTGCCAGTAGTATTTGGGTGGGGGAGGACACTGAAGCTTTCTTT.

This chain uses TRBV19 with TRBJ2-1; D ambiguous. Germline-derived CDR1 and CDR2 are LNHDA and SQIVND (reference sequence). Trimming removed 3 bases from V and 0 bases from J, with 15 bases in between. The CDR3 covers 17 residues. CDR3 in amino acids: CASSIKTGPLSYNEQFF. The CDR3 nucleotides are TGTGCCAGTAGTATCAAGACTGGCCCCCTCTCCTACAATGAGCAGTTCTTC. The full variable domain, in which reference TRBV19 and TRBJ2-1 provide the parts outside the CDR3, is DGGITQSPKYLFRKEGQNVTLSCEQNLNHDAMYWYRQDPGQGLRLIYYSQIVNDFQKGDIAEGYSVSREKKESFPLTVTSAQKNPTAFYLCASSIKTGPLSYNEQFFGPGTRLTVL.

The V gene is TRBV2, the J gene TRBJ1-2; 10 bases align to TRBD1. Germline V lookup: CDR1 SNHLY, CDR2 FYNNEI. Trimming took 9 bases from V and 2 from J; bases not matched to a gene: 9. There are 15 residues in the CDR3. DNA of the CDR3: TGTGCCAGTTCCTCGGACAGGGGGGGCAACTATGGCTACACCTTC. Its protein is CASSSDRGGNYGYTF. The full variable domain, with the rest looked up from reference TRBV2 and TRBJ1-2, is EPEVTQTPSHQVTQMGQEVILRCVPISNHLYFYWYRQILGQKVEFLVSFYNNEISEKSEIFDDQFSVERPDGSNFTLKIRSTKLEDSAMYFCASSSDRGGNYGYTFGSGTRLTVV.